The 11 T cell receptor beta chains listed next were all sequenced from one sample in a study of T cell changes during pregnancy in multiple sclerosis. Profiling relied on immunoSEQ multiplex PCR, and the TCRdb table lists in-frame clones only, not all of them. The sample consists of roughly 45,000 clones, more than 85% of them appearing once. This specimen was CD8+ T cells from peripheral blood mononuclear cells, taken after pregnancy. These TCRs come from a female donor with multiple sclerosis, enrolled in a pregnancy study.

The gene calls are TRBV5-3 and TRBJ1-2, with 10 bases identical to TRBD1. TRBV5-3 is designated an ORF whose function remains uncertain. The CDR3 is 13 amino acids. V lost 5 bases, J lost 6 bases, and 4 bases stayed unmatched. This chain's CDR3 is CARRHGTGDGYTF. The DNA of the CDR3 is TGTGCCAGAAGACACGGGACAGGGGATGGCTACACCTTC.

This clone was seen a few times. The chain links TRBV7-8 to TRBJ1-2, with TRBD1 matching over 9 bases. V was pared by 5 bases and J by 6 bases, with 4 bases of the junction left unmatched. The germline V gene encodes CDR1 SGHVS and CDR2 FQNEAQ. The CDR3 sequence is 13 residues long. CDR3 region: CASSPGTGNGYTF. The DNA of the CDR3 is TGTGCCAGCAGCCCCGGGACAGGGAATGGCTACACCTTC.

This sequence joins TRBV2 and TRBJ2-7; 8 nucleotides line up with TRBD1. Germline CDR1 and CDR2: SNHLY and FYNNEI. Germline trimming cut 3 bases from V and 2 bases from J; bases unmatched to any gene: 3. The CDR3 covers 14 residues. CDR3 nucleotides: TGTGCCAGCAGTGAGACAGGGGCAGCCTACGAGCAGTACTTC. It yields the protein CASSETGAAYEQYF.

This chain uses TRBV5-1 with TRBJ2-5, with 12 bases fitting TRBD2. V lost 2 bases to trimming and J lost 5 bases; unmatched junction nucleotides: 4. CDR1 is SGHRS and CDR2 is YFSETQ in the germline V gene. The CDR3 is 15 amino acids. This CDR3 reads CASSFFTSGGETQYF. The CDR3 DNA reads TGCGCCAGCAGCTTTTTTACTAGCGGGGGGGAGACCCAGTACTTC.

The chain combines TRBV19 with TRBJ2-7, with D perhaps matching TRBD2 (6 bases). The CDR3 totals 14 residues. Per the germline V gene, CDR1 is LNHDA and CDR2 is SQIVND (reference sequence). Trimming shortened V by 2 bases and J by 6 bases, and 14 bases separated the two germline ends. The CDR3 region is CASSIRGRSLEQYF. In nucleotides, the CDR3 is TGTGCCAGTAGTATAAGAGGGAGGTCTCTCGAGCAGTACTTC.

The J gene is TRBJ2-7, the V gene TRBV10-2; TRBD1 matches at 11 bases. This CDR3 comprises 14 residues. Germline CDR1 reads WSHSY; CDR2 reads SAAADI. V dropped 4 bases and J dropped 4; count of bases not matched to a gene: 3. The CDR3 sequence: CASSARDRGYEQYF. CDR3 DNA sequence: TGCGCCAGCAGTGCCCGGGACAGGGGGTACGAGCAGTACTTC.

This clone has just one count. The CDR3 does not close with the conserved phenylalanine or tryptophan, likely indicating a read error. J is TRBJ1-2 and V is TRBV5-4; D gene uncertain. Trimming shortened V by 0 bases and J by 3 bases, and 6 bases separated the two germline ends. Per germline, CDR1 SGHNT and CDR2 YYREEE (reference sequence). The CDR3 consists of 13 residues. CDR3 amino acids: CASSLVSHYGYTL. The CDR3 DNA is TGTGCCAGCAGCTTGGTCAGTCACTATGGCTACACCCTC.

This chain's CDR3 is CASRAGGEQFF. Here the CDR3 DNA reads TGTGCCAGCCGGGCGGGAGGTGAGCAGTTCTTC. The chain couples TRBV25-1 to TRBJ2-1; 8 bases fit TRBD2. V was pared by 8 bases and J by 9 bases, with 3 bases of the junction left unmatched. CDR1 is MGHDK and CDR2 is SYGVNS in the germline V gene. The CDR3 loop spans 11 amino acids.

This chain uses TRBV29-1 with TRBJ2-3; D may be TRBD2 (5 bases). The length of the CDR3 is 14 residues. V lost 7 bases, J lost 3 bases, and 17 bases lay in between. Germline-derived CDR1 and CDR2 are SQVTM and ANQGSEA. DNA of the CDR3: TGCAGCGGGGGAGAGTTGGGCGTAACAGATACGCAGTATTTT. Translating it yields CSGGELGVTDTQYF.

The chain uses TRBV6-4 and TRBJ1-1; perhaps TRBD1 as D (6 bases). The CDR3 consists of 14 residues. The germline gives CDR1 MRHNA, CDR2 SNTAGT. The V end lost 6 bases, the J end lost 6 bases, and 17 bases lay between the germline ends. CDR3 loop: CASRRTESGSEAFF. In DNA, the CDR3 is TGTGCCAGCAGACGGACAGAATCAGGGTCTGAAGCTTTCTTT.

The chain carries TRBV2 and TRBJ2-1, with 8 bases that match TRBD2. The CDR3 totals 15 residues. Trimming removed 11 bases from V and 2 bases from J; junction bases left unmatched: 11. Germline values: CDR1 SNHLY, CDR2 FYNNEI. The CDR3 DNA sequence: TGTGCCGTGACAGGCGGGGGGTGGACCTACAATGAGCAGTTCTTC. This translates into CAVTGGGWTYNEQFF. Full variable domain (remainder filled in from reference TRBV2 and TRBJ2-1): EPEVTQTPSHQVTQMGQEVILRCVPISNHLYFYWYRQILGQKVEFLVSFYNNEISEKSEIFDDQFSVERPDGSNFTLKIRSTKLEDSAMYFCAVTGGGWTYNEQFFGPGTRLTVL.